This paragraph reports one T cell receptor (beta chain). The target antigen is unknown. The CDR3 sequence is 12 residues long. The germline V gene encodes CDR1 MNHEY and CDR2 SMNVEV (reference sequence). The V gene lost 6 bases and the J gene lost 7 bases, with 12 bases spanning the gap. This sample is drawn from a study of shared clonotypes between healthy human individuals. Regarding the study as a whole: Generation probabilities were higher for clonotypes shared across all four sorted-subset donors than for unshared ones. Sharing across a few donors was seen in 4% to 5.5% of naive CD4 clonotypes.

Libraries were prepared by immunoSEQ multiplex PCR; TCRdb keeps only in-frame clonotypes and omits some of them. The sample yields 1.4 million or so clones, approximately 98.5% seen once. The clonotype comes from a man aged 30 to 39 in good health. What was sequenced was naive CD4+ T cells sorted from blood. Subset meaning: CD45RA+ positively selected. The rearrangement uses TRBV27 and TRBJ1-2, with D perhaps TRBD1 (6 bases). CDR3 protein: CASRPGVGGYTF. DNA for the CDR3: TGTGCCAGCAGACCAGGGGTAGGTGGCTACACCTTC.